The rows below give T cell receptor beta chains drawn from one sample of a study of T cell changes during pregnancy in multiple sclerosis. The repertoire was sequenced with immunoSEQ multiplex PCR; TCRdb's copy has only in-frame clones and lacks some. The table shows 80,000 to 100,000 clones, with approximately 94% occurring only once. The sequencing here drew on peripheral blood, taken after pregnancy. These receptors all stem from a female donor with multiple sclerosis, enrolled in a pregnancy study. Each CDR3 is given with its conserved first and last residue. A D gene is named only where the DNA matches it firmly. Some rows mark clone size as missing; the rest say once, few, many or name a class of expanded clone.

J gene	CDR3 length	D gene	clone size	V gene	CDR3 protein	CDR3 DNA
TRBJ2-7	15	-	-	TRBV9	CASSVGALGNYEQYF	TGTGCCAGCAGCGTAGGAGCGCTCGGGAACTACGAGCAGTACTTC
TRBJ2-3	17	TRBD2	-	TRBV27	CASSLKGLAGRTDTQYF	TGTGCCAGCAGTTTAAAAGGACTAGCGGGAAGAACAGATACGCAGTATTTT
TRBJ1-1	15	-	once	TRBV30	CAWSLWGVKNTEAFF	TGTGCCTGGAGTCTATGGGGGGTAAAGAACACTGAAGCTTTCTTT
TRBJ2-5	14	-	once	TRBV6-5	CASSRRGGAETQYF	TGTGCCAGCAGTCGTCGCGGGGGCGCAGAGACCCAGTACTTC
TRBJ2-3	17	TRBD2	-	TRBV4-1	CASSLLASGRFGDTQYF	TGCGCCAGCAGCCTGCTGGCTAGCGGGAGATTTGGAGATACGCAGTATTTT
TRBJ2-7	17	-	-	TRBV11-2	CASSPRLLLAKSYEQYF	TGTGCCAGCAGCCCTCGCCTTTTGCTAGCGAAAAGCTACGAGCAGTACTTC
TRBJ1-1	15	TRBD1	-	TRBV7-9	CASSSTRGLDVEAFF	TGTGCCAGCAGCTCAACCAGGGGGTTGGACGTTGAAGCTTTCTTT
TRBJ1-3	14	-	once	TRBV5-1	CASSLMDDGGTIYF	TGCGCCAGCAGCTTGATGGATGACGGGGGCACCATATATTTT
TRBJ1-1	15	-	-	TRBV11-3	CASSLGGGVKTEAFF	TGTGCCAGCAGCTTAGGGGGAGGGGTGAAGACTGAAGCTTTCTTT
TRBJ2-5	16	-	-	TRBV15	CATSRVRTDPQETQYF	TGTGCCACCAGCAGAGTTAGGACAGACCCACAAGAGACCCAGTACTTC
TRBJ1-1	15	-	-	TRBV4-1	CASSQDDTLNTEAFF	TGCGCCAGCAGCCAAGATGACACACTGAACACTGAAGCTTTCTTT
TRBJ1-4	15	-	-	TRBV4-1	CASSSRLRANEKLFF	TGCGCCAGCAGCTCCCGTCTGAGGGCTAATGAAAAACTGTTTTTT
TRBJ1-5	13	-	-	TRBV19	CASSIDGREPQHF	TGTGCCAGTAGTATAGACGGTCGGGAGCCCCAGCATTTT
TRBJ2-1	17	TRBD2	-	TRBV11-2	CASSLVVTSGPYNEQFF	TGTGCCAGCAGCTTAGTAGTGACTAGCGGACCTTACAATGAGCAGTTCTTC
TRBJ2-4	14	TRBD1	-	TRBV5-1	CASRPGQGLNIQYF	TGCGCCAGCAGACCAGGACAGGGCTTAAACATTCAGTACTTC
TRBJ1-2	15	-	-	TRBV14	CASSRSGGANYGYTF	TGTGCCAGCAGCCGATCGGGGGGAGCTAACTATGGCTACACCTTC
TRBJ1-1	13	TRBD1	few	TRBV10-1	CASSQGGWTEAFF	TGCGCCAGCAGTCAGGGGGGATGGACTGAAGCTTTCTTT
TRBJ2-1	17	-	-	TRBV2	CASSSSRGSRRVNEQFF	TGTGCCAGCAGCAGCTCCCGGGGGTCTAGAAGGGTCAATGAGCAGTTCTTC
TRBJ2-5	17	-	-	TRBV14	CASSHSLFLGGQETQYF	TGTGCCAGCAGCCACTCGTTGTTTTTAGGAGGTCAAGAGACCCAGTACTTC
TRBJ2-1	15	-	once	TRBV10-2	CASRDTSRQGGEQFF	TGCGCCAGCAGAGATACTAGCCGCCAGGGCGGGGAGCAGTTCTTC
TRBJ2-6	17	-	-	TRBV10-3	CAISEFGGLTGANVLTF	TGTGCCATCAGTGAGTTTGGCGGTCTCACCGGGGCCAACGTCCTGACTTTC
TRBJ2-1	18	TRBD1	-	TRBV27	CASSYTRGTGSSYNEQFF	TGTGCCAGCAGTTATACACGGGGGACAGGGAGCTCCTACAATGAGCAGTTCTTC
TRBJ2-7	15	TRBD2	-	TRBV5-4	CASSRGLAGSHEQYF	TGTGCCAGCAGCAGAGGACTAGCGGGGTCCCACGAGCAGTACTTC
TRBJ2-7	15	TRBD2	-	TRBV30	CAWSVGLAASYEQYF	TGTGCCTGGAGTGTGGGACTAGCGGCCTCCTACGAGCAGTACTTC
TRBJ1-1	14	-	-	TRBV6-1	CASRGRTEYTEAFF	TGTGCCAGCAGGGGGAGGACGGAGTACACTGAAGCTTTCTTT